The following is a T cell receptor (beta chain) sequence with its context. Assay used: immunoSEQ multiplex PCR; TCRdb lists only in-frame clones, some missing. Found here are about 210,000 clones, 80% of them singletons; the top ten hold about 4.5%. The sample comes from a study of blood T cell repertoires in COVID-19. The V gene lost 1 base and the J gene lost 8 bases, with 12 bases spanning the gap. Germline lookup yields CDR1 MGHRA and CDR2 YSYEKL. The CDR3 length is 14 residues. The sample was PBMCs or T cells enriched from blood (not recorded which). This sequence joins TRBV4-1 and TRBJ2-1; tentative D call: TRBD2 (5 bases). The source of this sequence is a man aged 25-45 years with acute COVID-19. This chain's CDR3 is CASSQVGVGDEQFF. CDR3 DNA: TGCGCCAGCAGCCAAGTTGGGGTCGGGGATGAGCAGTTCTTC.